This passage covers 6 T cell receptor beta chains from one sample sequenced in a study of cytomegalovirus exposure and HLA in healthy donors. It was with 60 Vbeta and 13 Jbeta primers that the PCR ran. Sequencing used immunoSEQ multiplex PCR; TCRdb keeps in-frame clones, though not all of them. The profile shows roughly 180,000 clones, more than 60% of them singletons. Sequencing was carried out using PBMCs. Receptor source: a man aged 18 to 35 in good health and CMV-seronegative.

The CDR3 spells CASKAGTGGSYEQYF. As DNA, the CDR3 is TGTGCCAGCAAGGCCGGGACAGGGGGCTCCTACGAGCAGTACTTC. The rearrangement uses TRBV2 and TRBJ2-7, with 11 bases that match TRBD1. The germline V gene encodes CDR1 SNHLY and CDR2 FYNNEI. CDR3 length equals 15 residues. J gave up 0 bases and V 7 bases, and 5 bases lay outside the gene matches.

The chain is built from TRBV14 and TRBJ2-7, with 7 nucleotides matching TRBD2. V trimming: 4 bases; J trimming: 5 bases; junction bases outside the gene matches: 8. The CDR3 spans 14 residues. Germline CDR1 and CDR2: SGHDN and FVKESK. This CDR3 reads CASSRTERGHEQYF. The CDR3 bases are TGTGCCAGCAGCCGCACGGAGCGGGGCCACGAGCAGTACTTC.

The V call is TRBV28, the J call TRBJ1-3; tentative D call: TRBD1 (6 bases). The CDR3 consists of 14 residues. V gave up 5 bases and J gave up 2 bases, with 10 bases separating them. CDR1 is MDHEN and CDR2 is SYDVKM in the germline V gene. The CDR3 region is CASSPTGPGNTIYF. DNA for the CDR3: TGTGCCAGCAGTCCAACAGGGCCTGGAAACACCATATATTTT.

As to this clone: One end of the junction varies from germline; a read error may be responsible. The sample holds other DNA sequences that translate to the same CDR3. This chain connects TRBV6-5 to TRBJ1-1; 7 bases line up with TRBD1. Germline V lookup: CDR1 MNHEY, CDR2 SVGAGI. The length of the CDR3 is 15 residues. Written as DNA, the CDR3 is TGTGCCAGCAGTTCCCGCGGGACAGCCAACACTGAAGCCTTCTTT. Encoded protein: CASSSRGTANTEAFF.

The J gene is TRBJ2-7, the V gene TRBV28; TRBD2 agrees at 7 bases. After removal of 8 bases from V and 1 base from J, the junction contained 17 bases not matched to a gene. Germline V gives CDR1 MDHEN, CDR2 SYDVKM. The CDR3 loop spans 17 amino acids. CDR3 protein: CASGRTSGAIWSYEQYF. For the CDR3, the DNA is TGTGCCAGCGGAAGGACTAGTGGGGCAATATGGTCCTACGAGCAGTACTTC.

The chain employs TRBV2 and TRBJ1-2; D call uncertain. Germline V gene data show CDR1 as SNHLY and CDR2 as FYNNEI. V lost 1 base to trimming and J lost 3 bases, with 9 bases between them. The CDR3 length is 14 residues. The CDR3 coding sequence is TGTGCCAGCAGTGAAGACCTCCGAGACTATGGCTACACCTTC. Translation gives CASSEDLRDYGYTF.